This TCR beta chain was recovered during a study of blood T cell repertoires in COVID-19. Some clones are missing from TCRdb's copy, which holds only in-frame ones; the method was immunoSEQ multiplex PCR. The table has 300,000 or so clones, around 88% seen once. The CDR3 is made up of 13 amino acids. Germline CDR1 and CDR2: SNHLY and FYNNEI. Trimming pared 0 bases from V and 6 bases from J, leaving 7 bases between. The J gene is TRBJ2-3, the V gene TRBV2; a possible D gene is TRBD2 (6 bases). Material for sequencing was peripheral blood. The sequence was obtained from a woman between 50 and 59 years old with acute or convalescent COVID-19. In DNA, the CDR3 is TGTGCCAGCAGTGAAGCTGGGGGGGATACGCAGTATTTT. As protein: CASSEAGGDTQYF. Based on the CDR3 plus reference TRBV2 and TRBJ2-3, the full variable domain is EPEVTQTPSHQVTQMGQEVILRCVPISNHLYFYWYRQILGQKVEFLVSFYNNEISEKSEIFDDQFSVERPDGSNFTLKIRSTKLEDSAMYFCASSEAGGDTQYFGPGTRLTVL.